These 32 T cell receptor beta chains were all obtained from the same sample, sequenced in a study of blood T cell repertoires in COVID-19. Some clones are missing from TCRdb's copy, which holds only in-frame ones; the method was immunoSEQ multiplex PCR. The sample consists of approximately 89,000 clones, 90% to 95% of them appearing once. The sequenced material came from peripheral blood. The receptors originated from a human donor with active COVID-19. The donor label of this sample is uncertain.

J is TRBJ2-1 and V is TRBV11-3; TRBD2 matches at 12 bases. The junction had 2 bases not matched to a gene; V was cut back by 5 bases and J by 0 bases. The germline V gene encodes CDR1 SGHNT and CDR2 YENEEA. This CDR3 contains 16 residues. CDR3 in DNA: TGTGCCAGCAGCCGGACTAGCGGGGCCTCCTACAATGAGCAGTTCTTC. Protein: CASSRTSGASYNEQFF. Combining the CDR3 with reference TRBV11-3 and TRBJ2-1 gives the whole variable domain EAGVVQSPRYKIIEKKQPVAFWCNPISGHNTLYWYLQNLGQGPELLIRYENEEAVDDSQLPKDRFSAERLKGVDSTLKIQPAELGDSAVYLCASSRTSGASYNEQFFGPGTRLTVL.

The rearrangement joins TRBV24-1 to TRBJ2-1; 8 bases line up with TRBD1. The CDR3 has 14 amino acids. With 9 bases clipped from V and 7 bases from J, the junction kept 10 bases outside the gene matches. Germline-derived CDR1 and CDR2 are KGHDR and SFDVKD. This CDR3 is CATSGTGVLNEQFF. The DNA of the CDR3 is TGTGCCACCTCTGGGACAGGAGTTTTAAATGAGCAGTTCTTC.

This chain uses TRBV2 with TRBJ1-5, with 10 bases lining up with TRBD1. Trimming cost V 4 bases and J 6 bases; bases outside gene matches: 3. The CDR3 has 14 amino acids. CDR1 and CDR2 (germline): SNHLY, FYNNEI. CDR3 bases: TGTGCCAGCAGTGGTGACAGGGGGCTTCAGCCCCAGCATTTT. As protein: CASSGDRGLQPQHF.

The chain has TRBV19 and TRBJ2-3, with 8 bases matching TRBD2. J gave up 0 bases and V 3 bases, and 11 bases lay outside the gene matches. The CDR3 consists of 18 residues. CDR1 LNHDA and CDR2 SQIVND come from the germline V gene (reference sequence). The CDR3 DNA reads as TGTGCCAGTAGTATCGGCGGCGGGGGGACAACTAGCACAGATACGCAGTATTTT. Translated, it gives CASSIGGGGTTSTDTQYF.

The rearrangement links TRBV5-5 to TRBJ1-2, with 7 bases aligning to TRBD1. This CDR3 spans 16 amino acids. From germline, CDR1 is SGHKS and CDR2 YYEKEE (reference sequence). V was clipped by 4 bases and J by 2 bases; unmatched bases: 11. The CDR3 sequence: CASSPPGRTGNYGYTF. CDR3 bases: TGTGCCAGCAGCCCGCCCGGCCGGACAGGAAACTATGGCTACACCTTC.

V and J are TRBV12-5 and TRBJ2-1, with 7 bases fitting TRBD1. CDR1 and CDR2 from the germline V gene are LGHNT and FRNRAP. The CDR3 runs 15 residues. The V and J ends lost 5 bases and 5 bases, in that order; junction bases with no gene match: 9. The CDR3 sequence: CASGPDRAMDNEQFF. The CDR3 nucleotides read TGTGCTAGTGGTCCCGACAGGGCAATGGACAATGAGCAGTTCTTC.

The genes are TRBV3-1 (or the pseudogene TRBV3-2) and TRBJ1-6; 7 bases are a match to TRBD1. The CDR3 loop spans 14 amino acids. CDR1 and CDR2 (germline): LGHDT, YNNKEL (reference sequence). V lost 5 bases and J lost 7; bases outside the gene matches: 5. CDR3 amino acids: CASSGGTVNSPLHF. DNA of the CDR3: TGTGCCAGCAGCGGGGGGACAGTAAATTCACCCCTCCACTTT.

The rearrangement links TRBV4-3 to TRBJ2-7; 7 bases map to TRBD2. The V segment lost 5 bases and the J segment 2 bases; nucleotides outside the gene matches: 3. The CDR3 totals 13 residues. CDR1 LGHNA and CDR2 YSLEER come from the germline V gene. In DNA, the CDR3 is TGCGCCAGCAGCGGAGGGAGGGCCTACGAGCAGTACTTC. It translates to CASSGGRAYEQYF.

The chain uses TRBV18 and TRBJ2-5; 13 nucleotides agree with TRBD2. Trimming took 3 bases from V and 5 from J; bases not matched to a gene: 6. The CDR3 is 16 residues long. In germline, CDR1 is KGHSH, CDR2 LQKENI. CDR3 region: CASSPTSGGSGETQYF. The CDR3 DNA reads as TGTGCCAGCTCACCGACTAGCGGGGGGTCCGGGGAGACCCAGTACTTC.

This rearrangement joins TRBV28 to TRBJ2-1; D may be TRBD2 (5 bases). Germline V gene lookup returns CDR1 MDHEN and CDR2 SYDVKM. Trimming stripped 6 bases from V and 0 bases from J, with 18 bases between. This CDR3 is 17 amino acids long. The CDR3 DNA reads as TGTGCCAGCAGACCCCCTCCGAGGGAACGCTCCTACAATGAGCAGTTCTTC. Translated, it gives CASRPPPRERSYNEQFF.

This sequence joins TRBV7-2 and TRBJ2-1, with 7 bases fitting TRBD1. V shed 4 bases, J shed 7 bases, and the junction held 4 bases outside the gene matches. In germline, CDR1 is SGHTA, CDR2 FQGNSA. This CDR3 comprises 13 residues. The CDR3, as DNA: TGTGCCAGCAGCTCGGGACAGATAAATGAGCAGTTCTTC. This sequence encodes CASSSGQINEQFF.

The chain couples TRBV30 to TRBJ2-2, with 7 bases lining up with TRBD1. Per germline, CDR1 GTSNPN and CDR2 SVGIG (reference sequence). This CDR3 is 17 amino acids long. The J segment lost 3 bases and the V segment lost 2 bases, leaving 12 bases of the junction unmatched. This CDR3 reads CAWSPRQGQRDTGELFF. In DNA, the CDR3 is TGTGCCTGGAGTCCTCGACAGGGCCAGAGGGACACCGGGGAGCTGTTTTTT. The full variable domain, rest sourced from reference TRBV30 and TRBJ2-2, is SQTIHQWPATLVQPVGSPLSLECTVEGTSNPNLYWYRQAAGRGLQLLFYSVGIGQISSEVPQNLSASRPQDRQFILSSKKLLLSDSGFYLCAWSPRQGQRDTGELFFGEGSRLTVL.

This chain links TRBV5-4 with TRBJ2-3, with D tentatively TRBD1 (7 bases). Germline CDR1 and CDR2: SGHNT and YYREEE (reference sequence). This CDR3 spans 15 amino acids. V lost 4 bases to trimming and J lost 9 bases, with 21 bases between them. This CDR3 reads CASSGGTAMEGTQYF. CDR3 nucleotide sequence: TGTGCCAGCAGCGGAGGGACAGCCATGGAAGGCACGCAGTATTTT.

The chain employs TRBV19 and TRBJ1-2; tentative D call: TRBD1 (5 bases). This CDR3 is built from 13 residues. V was pared by 3 bases and J by 9 bases, with 14 bases between. Germline V gene data show CDR1 as LNHDA and CDR2 as SQIVND (reference sequence). The CDR3 DNA reads as TGTGCCAGTAGTATGCAAGGGGCTTATAGCTACACCTTC. Translation gives CASSMQGAYSYTF.

V and J are TRBV9 and TRBJ2-3; the match to TRBD1 covers 10 bases. Germline CDR1 is SGDLS and CDR2 is YYNGEE. Trimming took 2 bases from V and 4 from J; bases not matched to a gene: 1. CDR3 size: 14 residues. In DNA, the CDR3 is TGTGCCAGCAGCGTGGGACAGGGGCCAGATACGCAGTATTTT. Translating gives CASSVGQGPDTQYF.

This chain uses TRBV5-1 with TRBJ1-6; D unclear. The V end lost 1 base, the J end lost 6 bases, and 11 bases lay between the germline ends. The germline CDR1 and CDR2 sequences are SGHRS and YFSETQ. This CDR3 is 15 amino acids long. This CDR3 reads CASSLSGSVNSPLHF. CDR3 in DNA: TGCGCCAGCAGCTTGTCGGGTTCGGTTAATTCACCCCTCCACTTT.

The sample holds a few counts of this clone. The V call is TRBV5-1, the J call TRBJ1-2; D unresolved. Germline V gene lookup returns CDR1 SGHRS and CDR2 YFSETQ. The length of the CDR3 is 13 residues. Trimming stripped 5 bases from V and 6 bases from J, with 14 bases between. This CDR3 reads CASSTTDQDGYTF. CDR3 nucleotide sequence: TGCGCCAGCAGTACGACCGATCAGGATGGCTACACCTTC.

This chain uses TRBV6-5 with TRBJ2-7; TRBD2 aligns across 10 bases. Germline V gene sequence: CDR1 MNHEY, CDR2 SVGAGI. The J segment lost 6 bases and the V segment lost 5 bases, leaving 1 base of the junction unmatched. The CDR3 consists of 12 residues. For the CDR3, the DNA is TGTGCCAGCAGTCGGACTAGCGGCGAGCAGTACTTC. Its translation is CASSRTSGEQYF.

The J gene is TRBJ2-4, the V gene TRBV19; 10 bases align to TRBD1. Germline V gene data show CDR1 as LNHDA and CDR2 as SQIVND (reference sequence). CDR3 length: 17 amino acids. V dropped 3 bases and J dropped 9; count of bases not matched to a gene: 14. The CDR3 bases are TGTGCCAGTAGTATGCTGGGGGGGACAGGGGTGATCGGCATTCAGTACTTC. This gives the protein CASSMLGGTGVIGIQYF.

The V gene is TRBV18, the J gene TRBJ1-5; no clear D. The CDR3 spans 13 residues. Germline V gene data show CDR1 as KGHSH and CDR2 as LQKENI. Trimming removed 3 bases at V and 4 bases at J, with 7 bases between. CDR3 loop: CASSPADNQPQHF. CDR3 nucleotides: TGTGCCAGCTCACCGGCGGATAATCAGCCCCAGCATTTT.

The rearrangement links TRBV5-4 to TRBJ2-7; TRBD2 agrees at 7 bases. CDR3 length: 15 residues. The trim removed 4 bases at V and 2 bases at J, leaving 9 bases unmatched. In germline, CDR1 is SGHNT, CDR2 YYREEE (reference sequence). CDR3 region: CASSPRGEGTYEQYF. CDR3 bases: TGTGCCAGCAGCCCAAGAGGGGAGGGCACCTACGAGCAGTACTTC.

V usage is TRBV29-1 and J usage is TRBJ2-1; D is possibly TRBD2 (5 bases). The CDR3 has 14 residues. Trimming shortened V by 2 bases and J by 6 bases, and 14 bases separated the two germline ends. From germline, CDR1 is SQVTM and CDR2 ANQGSEA. The CDR3 is CSVERLVGSNEQFF. For the CDR3, the DNA is TGCAGCGTTGAACGTTTGGTAGGGAGCAATGAGCAGTTCTTC.

This sequence joins TRBV5-1 and TRBJ1-1, with D uncertain. With 4 bases removed from V and 0 bases from J, the gap between germline ends came to 13 bases. The CDR3 extends over 15 amino acids. The germline V gene encodes CDR1 SGHRS and CDR2 YFSETQ. CDR3 nucleotides: TGCGCCAGCAGCGTGGCACACCAAATGAACACTGAAGCTTTCTTT. Amino acids: CASSVAHQMNTEAFF.

This sequence joins TRBV28 and TRBJ2-1; no definite D call. Germline assignment: CDR1 MDHEN and CDR2 SYDVKM. The CDR3 spans 11 residues. Trimming took 5 bases from V and 4 from J, leaving 3 bases between them. CDR3: CASSPYNEQFF. CDR3 DNA sequence: TGTGCCAGCAGTCCGTACAATGAGCAGTTCTTC.

DNA of the CDR3: TGCAGCGTTGACCCAACAGGGGGGCTCCAGTACTTC. Its protein is CSVDPTGGLQYF. The chain uses TRBV29-1 and TRBJ2-5; TRBD1 agrees at 8 bases. V shed 3 bases, J shed 10 bases, and the junction held 7 bases outside the gene matches. Germline-derived CDR1 and CDR2 are SQVTM and ANQGSEA. The CDR3 has 12 residues.

The J gene is TRBJ1-2, the V gene TRBV18, with D hard to call. Trimming pared 1 base from V and 8 bases from J, leaving 8 bases between. The CDR3 is made up of 12 amino acids. Germline V lookup: CDR1 KGHSH, CDR2 LQKENI. The CDR3, as DNA: TGTGCCAGCTCACCACTAGAGGGCGGCTACACCTTC. This gives the protein CASSPLEGGYTF.

The chain has TRBV4-3 and TRBJ1-1; D unclear. Trimming took off 0 bases at V and 2 bases at J, with 10 bases between the two ends. The CDR3 is 15 amino acids. The germline CDR1 and CDR2 sequences are LGHNA and YSLEER. CDR3 loop: CASSQERRANTEAFF. The CDR3 DNA is TGCGCCAGCAGCCAAGAAAGGAGGGCCAACACTGAAGCTTTCTTT.

The chain couples TRBV7-8 to TRBJ2-7, with 8 bases that match TRBD1. The CDR3 is 15 amino acids. From germline, CDR1 is SGHVS and CDR2 FQNEAQ. After removal of 1 base from V and 4 bases from J, the junction contained 6 bases not matched to a gene. The CDR3 reads CASSLGGQGIYEQYF. CDR3 coding DNA: TGTGCCAGCAGCTTAGGCGGACAGGGTATTTACGAGCAGTACTTC.

The CDR3 DNA follows: TGTGCCAGCTCACCGGGACAGGGGCGCAATCAGCCCCAGCATTTT. Its translation: CASSPGQGRNQPQHF. This sequence joins TRBV18 and TRBJ1-5, with TRBD1 matching over 10 bases. CDR3 length: 15 amino acids. Per the germline V gene, CDR1 is KGHSH and CDR2 is LQKENI. The V gene end was trimmed by 3 bases and the J gene end by 2 bases; junction bases not matched to a gene: 1.

The chain is built from TRBV7-2 and TRBJ2-7; the match to TRBD1 covers 7 bases. CDR1 is SGHTA, CDR2 FQGNSA, per germline. The CDR3 sequence is 14 residues long. V was pared by 5 bases and J by 6 bases, with 10 bases of the junction left unmatched. The CDR3 nucleotides are TGTGCCAGCAGCCCTACAGGGGCGGGCGGCGAGCAGTACTTC. It is translated as CASSPTGAGGEQYF.

This clone was picked up a small number of times. V and J are TRBV7-9 and TRBJ1-5; D remains ambiguous. The germline V gene encodes CDR1 SEHNR and CDR2 FQNEAQ (reference sequence). The CDR3 consists of 13 residues. With 1 base removed from V and 5 bases from J, the gap between germline ends came to 6 bases. CDR3 coding DNA: TGTGCCAGCAGCTTAGGACAAGATCAGCCCCAGCATTTT. Translating it yields CASSLGQDQPQHF.

The chain is built from TRBV3-1 (or the pseudogene TRBV3-2) and TRBJ2-7; D ambiguous. The V gene lost 4 bases and the J gene lost 4 bases, with 5 bases spanning the gap. Germline V CDR1 and CDR2: LGHDT, YNNKEL (reference sequence). There are 11 residues in the CDR3. The CDR3 nucleotides read TGTGCCAGCAGCCTCCGTTACGAGCAGTACTTC. Its translation: CASSLRYEQYF.